These 11 T cell receptor beta chains were sequenced from one sample in a study of Ad26.COV2.S vaccination and SARS-CoV-2 variants. Treatment denoted: some 19 received Ad26.COV2.S at low or high dose, single or two shots; about 5 received placebo; per-sample allocation not given. Day 63 following the first vaccine or placebo injection was when the samples were taken. Libraries were prepared by immunoSEQ multiplex PCR; TCRdb keeps only in-frame clonotypes and omits some of them. The sample consists of fewer than 500,000 clones, around 90% of them appearing once. The sequences come from peripheral blood, collected in a trial of Ad26.COV2.S vaccine versus placebo. Receptor source: a person aged 18-65 years who received the Ad26.COV2.S COVID-19 vaccine or a placebo.

This clone appeared once. The chain recombines TRBV9 with TRBJ1-2, with D possibly TRBD1 on 5 matching bases. This CDR3 is 13 amino acids long. Germline CDR1 is SGDLS and CDR2 is YYNGEE. The V gene lost 0 bases and the J gene lost 12 bases, with 15 bases spanning the gap. The DNA of the CDR3 is TGTGCCAGCAGCGTAGATGCAGGGATGCCCCACACCTTC. This gives the protein CASSVDAGMPHTF.

Only a few counts were recorded for this clone. DNA of the CDR3: TGTGCCACCAGCCGGGCTGCTAGCGGGAGCTCCTACGAGCAGTACTTC. This gives the protein CATSRAASGSSYEQYF. The chain combines TRBV15 with TRBJ2-7; 10 bases map to TRBD2. The CDR3 runs 16 residues. Germline CDR1 and CDR2: LNHNV and YYDKDF (reference sequence). After removal of 5 bases from V and 0 bases from J, the junction contained 7 bases not matched to a gene.

This chain links TRBV28 with TRBJ1-2; tentatively, D is TRBD1 (5 bases). V lost 8 bases and J 3 bases, leaving 19 bases between the germline ends. The CDR3 loop spans 15 amino acids. The germline gives CDR1 MDHEN, CDR2 SYDVKM. CDR3 loop: CASHAAGRYDYGYTF. CDR3 nucleotide sequence: TGTGCCAGCCACGCGGCAGGGAGGTACGACTATGGCTACACCTTC.

The V call is TRBV30, the J call TRBJ2-3; D unresolved. In germline, CDR1 is GTSNPN, CDR2 SVGIG (reference sequence). The CDR3 is 17 amino acids. Trimming removed 0 bases at V and 2 bases at J, with 18 bases between. As DNA, the CDR3 is TGTGCCTGGAGTGTAGGCGGAGCCCGTACACCCACAGATACGCAGTATTTT. This codes for CAWSVGGARTPTDTQYF.

V is TRBV9 and J is TRBJ2-4; possible D gene TRBD2, 7 bases. The CDR3 extends over 16 amino acids. V was pared by 0 bases and J by 2 bases, with 12 bases between. Per germline, CDR1 SGDLS and CDR2 YYNGEE. CDR3 amino acids: CASSVGEGVSKNIQYF. The CDR3 DNA sequence: TGTGCCAGCAGCGTAGGGGAGGGGGTATCCAAAAACATTCAGTACTTC.

This sequence joins TRBV7-9 and TRBJ2-5, with 10 bases aligning to TRBD1. The CDR3 totals 15 residues. The trim removed 3 bases at V and 5 bases at J, leaving 6 bases unmatched. Germline assignment: CDR1 SEHNR and CDR2 FQNEAQ (reference sequence). As DNA, the CDR3 is TGTGCCAGCAGCTTCTCGACAGGGGGCCCGGAGACCCAGTACTTC. Amino acid sequence: CASSFSTGGPETQYF.

With respect to this clone: The sample has other DNA sequences that encode this CDR3 too. V gene TRBV10-3 combines with J gene TRBJ1-1; TRBD1 aligns across 7 bases. V lost 6 bases, J lost 2 bases, and 6 bases stayed unmatched. This CDR3 comprises 14 residues. CDR1 and CDR2 (germline): ENHRY, SYGVKD. CDR3 residues: CAISAGTANTEAFF. The CDR3 nucleotides are TGTGCCATCAGCGCCGGGACAGCTAACACTGAAGCTTTCTTT.

The CDR3: CASSLLASSYNEQFF. The CDR3 DNA is TGTGCCAGCAGCTTATTAGCGAGTTCCTACAATGAGCAGTTCTTC. V usage is TRBV7-6 and J usage is TRBJ2-1; possibly TRBD2 for D (5 bases). Trimming pared 2 bases from V and 1 base from J, leaving 9 bases between. Germline loops: CDR1 SGHVS, CDR2 FNYEAQ. There are 15 residues in the CDR3.

The V and J genes are TRBV5-6 and TRBJ2-7; D ambiguous. Germline loops: CDR1 SGHDT, CDR2 YYEEEE. The CDR3 loop spans 14 amino acids. The V end was cut by 1 base, the J end by 3 bases, with 11 bases between. CDR3 residues: CASSLSNSHYEQYF. The CDR3 nucleotides are TGTGCCAGCAGCTTGTCGAACAGCCACTACGAGCAGTACTTC. The whole variable domain, remainder taken from reference TRBV5-6 and TRBJ2-7, is DAGVTQSPTHLIKTRGQQVTLRCSPKSGHDTVSWYQQALGQGPQFIFQYYEEEERQRGNFPDRFSGHQFPNYSSELNVNALLLGDSALYLCASSLSNSHYEQYFGPGTRLTVT.

CDR3 in DNA: TGTGCCAGCAGCCCACCGGTATCCAGCTCCTACAATGAGCAGTTCTTC. This codes for CASSPPVSSSYNEQFF. The chain combines TRBV9 with TRBJ2-1; D ambiguous. Germline lookup yields CDR1 SGDLS and CDR2 YYNGEE. The CDR3 length is 16 residues. The V and J ends lost 4 bases and 0 bases respectively, with 14 bases between them.

The CDR3 protein is CATSRDLGLATGNEQFF. In DNA form, the CDR3 reads TGTGCCACCAGCAGAGATCTCGGACTAGCGACGGGCAATGAGCAGTTCTTC. This rearrangement joins TRBV15 to TRBJ2-1; 9 bases match TRBD2. Germline-derived CDR1 and CDR2 are LNHNV and YYDKDF (reference sequence). With 0 bases clipped from V and 6 bases from J, the junction kept 9 bases outside the gene matches. The CDR3 has 17 residues.